This entry concerns a single T cell receptor beta chain. Its antigen is not known. Trimming cost V 4 bases and J 2 bases, with 15 bases left between them. This CDR3 region has 15 residues. Germline V lookup: CDR1 MNHEY, CDR2 SMNVEV (reference sequence). Treatment denoted: oral pan-JAK inhibitor, 5-10 mg twice daily. Cell sorting was applied to PBMCs, and CD4+ and CD8+ T cells were collected. RNA extraction was followed by reverse transcription into cDNA, which acted as the sequencing template. Clones were sequenced by immunoSEQ multiplex PCR, and TCRdb holds only the in-frame ones, with some missing. Counted here are some 98,000 clones, 50% to 75% occurring once; the ten biggest clones make up roughly a sixth. This sample stems from a study of CD8+ T cells in alopecia areata. Background on the study: Treatment ran 6 to 18 months, with 6 months of follow-up afterward.

General study results and limits: Researchers report lesional scalp, most notably alopecia totalis/universalis, outstripped normal scalp in clonality. Throughout tofacitinib, many expanded lesional clones continued to persist in scalp and blood.

The input for sequencing was CD8+ T cells sorted from blood, taken at week 4, from a patient treated with tofacitinib. The chain links TRBV27 to TRBJ2-7; possibly TRBD1 or TRBD2 for D (5 bases each). This TCR was sampled from a human donor with alopecia areata. The CDR3 here is CASSSDGAPPYEQYF. The CDR3 coding sequence is TGTGCCAGCAGTTCGGACGGGGCTCCCCCCTACGAGCAGTACTTC.